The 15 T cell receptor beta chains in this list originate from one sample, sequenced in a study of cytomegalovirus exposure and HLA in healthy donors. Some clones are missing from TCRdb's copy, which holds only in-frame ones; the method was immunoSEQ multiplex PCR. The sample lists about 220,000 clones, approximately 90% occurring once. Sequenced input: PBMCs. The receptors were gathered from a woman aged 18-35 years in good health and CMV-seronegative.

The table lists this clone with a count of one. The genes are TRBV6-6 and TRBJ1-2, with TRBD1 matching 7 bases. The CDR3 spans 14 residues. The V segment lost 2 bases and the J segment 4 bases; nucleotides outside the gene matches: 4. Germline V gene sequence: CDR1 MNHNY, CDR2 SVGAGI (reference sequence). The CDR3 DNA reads TGTGCCAGCAGTTACCTGCGGACAGGCTATGGCTACACCTTC. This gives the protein CASSYLRTGYGYTF.

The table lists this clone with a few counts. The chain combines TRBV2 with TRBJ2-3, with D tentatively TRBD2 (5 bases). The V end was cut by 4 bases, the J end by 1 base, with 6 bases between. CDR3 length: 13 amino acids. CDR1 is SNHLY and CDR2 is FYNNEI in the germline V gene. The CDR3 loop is CASSGRRTDTQYF. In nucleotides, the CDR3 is TGTGCCAGCAGTGGGAGGCGCACAGATACGCAGTATTTT.

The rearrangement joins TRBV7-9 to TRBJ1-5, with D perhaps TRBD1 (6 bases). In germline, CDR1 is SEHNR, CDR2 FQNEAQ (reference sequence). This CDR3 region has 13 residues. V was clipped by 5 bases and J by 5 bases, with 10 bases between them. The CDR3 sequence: CASSRTEYQPQHF. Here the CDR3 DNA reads TGTGCCAGCAGCCGGACAGAGTATCAGCCCCAGCATTTT. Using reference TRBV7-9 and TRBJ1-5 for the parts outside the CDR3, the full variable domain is DTGVSQNPRHKITKRGQNVTFRCDPISEHNRLYWYRQTLGQGPEFLTYFQNEAQLEKSRLLSDRFSAERPKGSFSTLEIQRTEQGDSAMYLCASSRTEYQPQHFGDGTRLSIL.

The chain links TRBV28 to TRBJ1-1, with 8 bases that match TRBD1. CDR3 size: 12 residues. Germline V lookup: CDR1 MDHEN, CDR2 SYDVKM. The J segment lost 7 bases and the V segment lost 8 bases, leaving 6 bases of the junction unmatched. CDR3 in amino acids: CASGGQGFEAFF. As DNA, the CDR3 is TGTGCCAGCGGAGGACAGGGTTTTGAAGCTTTCTTT.

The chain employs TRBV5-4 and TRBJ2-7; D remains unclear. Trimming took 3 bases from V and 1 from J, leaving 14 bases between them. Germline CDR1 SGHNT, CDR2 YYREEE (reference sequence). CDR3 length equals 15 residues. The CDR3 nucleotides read TGTGCCAGCAGCTCTCTCTATCTGCGATCCTACGAGCAGTACTTC. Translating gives CASSSLYLRSYEQYF.

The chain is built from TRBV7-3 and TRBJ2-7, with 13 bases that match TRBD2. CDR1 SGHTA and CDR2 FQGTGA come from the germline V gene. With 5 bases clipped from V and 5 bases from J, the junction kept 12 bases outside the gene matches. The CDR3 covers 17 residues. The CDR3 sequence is CASSLRPLAGGPHEQYF. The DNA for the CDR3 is TGTGCCAGCAGCCTCCGCCCACTAGCGGGAGGGCCCCACGAGCAGTACTTC.

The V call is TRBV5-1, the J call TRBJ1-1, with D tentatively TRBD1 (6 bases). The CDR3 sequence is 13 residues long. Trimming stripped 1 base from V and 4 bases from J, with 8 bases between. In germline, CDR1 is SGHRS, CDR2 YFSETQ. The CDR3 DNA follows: TGCGCCAGCAGCTTGTTAGGGGGCACTGAAGCTTTCTTT. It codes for CASSLLGGTEAFF.

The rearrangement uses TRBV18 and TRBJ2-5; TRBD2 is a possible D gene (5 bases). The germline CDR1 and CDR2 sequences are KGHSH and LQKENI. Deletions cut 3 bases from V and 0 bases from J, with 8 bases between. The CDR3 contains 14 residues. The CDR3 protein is CASSPRGNQETQYF. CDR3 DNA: TGTGCCAGCTCACCCCGAGGGAACCAAGAGACCCAGTACTTC.

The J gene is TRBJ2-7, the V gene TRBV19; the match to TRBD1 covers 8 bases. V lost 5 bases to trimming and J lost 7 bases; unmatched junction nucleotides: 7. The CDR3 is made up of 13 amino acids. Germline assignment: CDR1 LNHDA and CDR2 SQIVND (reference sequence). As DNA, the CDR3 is TGTGCCAGTAGTGGCAGGGGGCTAAAAGAGCAGTACTTC. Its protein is CASSGRGLKEQYF.

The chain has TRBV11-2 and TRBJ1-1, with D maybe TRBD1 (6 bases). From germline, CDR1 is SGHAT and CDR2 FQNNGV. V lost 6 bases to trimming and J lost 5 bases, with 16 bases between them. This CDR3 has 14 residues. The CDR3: CASSRQGKGTEAFF. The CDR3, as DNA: TGTGCCAGCAGTAGGCAGGGGAAGGGGACTGAAGCTTTCTTT.

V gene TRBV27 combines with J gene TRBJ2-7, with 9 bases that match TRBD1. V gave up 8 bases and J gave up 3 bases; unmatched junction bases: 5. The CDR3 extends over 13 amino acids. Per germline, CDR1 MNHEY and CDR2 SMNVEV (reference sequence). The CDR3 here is CASPQGANYEQYF. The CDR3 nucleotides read TGTGCCAGCCCACAGGGGGCCAACTACGAGCAGTACTTC.

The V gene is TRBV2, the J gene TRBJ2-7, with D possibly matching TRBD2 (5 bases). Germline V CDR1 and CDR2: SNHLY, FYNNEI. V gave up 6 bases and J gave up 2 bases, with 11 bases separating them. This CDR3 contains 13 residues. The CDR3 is CASSLERAYEQYF. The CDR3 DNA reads TGTGCCAGCAGCCTAGAGAGGGCCTACGAGCAGTACTTC.

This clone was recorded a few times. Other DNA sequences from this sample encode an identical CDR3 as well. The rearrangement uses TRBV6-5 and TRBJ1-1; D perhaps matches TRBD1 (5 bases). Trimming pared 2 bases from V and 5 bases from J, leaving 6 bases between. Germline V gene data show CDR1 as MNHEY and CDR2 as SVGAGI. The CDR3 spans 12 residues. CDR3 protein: CASSYGGTEAFF. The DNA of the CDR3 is TGTGCCAGCAGTTACGGGGGGACTGAAGCTTTCTTT.

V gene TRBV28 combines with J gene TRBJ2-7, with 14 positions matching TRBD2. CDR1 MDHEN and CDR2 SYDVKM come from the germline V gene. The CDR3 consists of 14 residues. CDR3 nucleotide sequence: TGTGCCAGCAGTCCCCCGGGACTAGCGGGAGATCTTGGGGTC. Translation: CASSPPGLAGDLGV.

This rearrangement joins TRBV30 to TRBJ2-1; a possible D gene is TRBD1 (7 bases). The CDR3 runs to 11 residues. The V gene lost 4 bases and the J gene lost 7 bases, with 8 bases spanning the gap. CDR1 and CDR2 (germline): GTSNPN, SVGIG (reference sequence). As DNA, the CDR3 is TGTGCCTGGACAGGGGGGAATGAGCAGTTCTTC. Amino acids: CAWTGGNEQFF. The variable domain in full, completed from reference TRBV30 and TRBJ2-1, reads SQTIHQWPATLVQPVGSPLSLECTVEGTSNPNLYWYRQAAGRGLQLLFYSVGIGQISSEVPQNLSASRPQDRQFILSSKKLLLSDSGFYLCAWTGGNEQFFGPGTRLTVL.